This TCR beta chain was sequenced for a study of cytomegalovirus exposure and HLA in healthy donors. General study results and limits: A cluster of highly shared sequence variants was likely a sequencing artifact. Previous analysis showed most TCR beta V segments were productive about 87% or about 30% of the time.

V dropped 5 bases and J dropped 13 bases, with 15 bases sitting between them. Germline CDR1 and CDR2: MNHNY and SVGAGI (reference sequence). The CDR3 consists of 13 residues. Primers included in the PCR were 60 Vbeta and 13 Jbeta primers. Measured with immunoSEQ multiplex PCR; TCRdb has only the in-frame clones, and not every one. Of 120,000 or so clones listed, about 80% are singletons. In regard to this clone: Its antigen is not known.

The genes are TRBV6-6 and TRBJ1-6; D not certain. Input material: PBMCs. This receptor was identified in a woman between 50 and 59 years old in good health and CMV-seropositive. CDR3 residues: CASSRNGFVPLHF. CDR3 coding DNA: TGTGCCAGCAGTCGCAACGGTTTTGTCCCCCTCCACTTT.